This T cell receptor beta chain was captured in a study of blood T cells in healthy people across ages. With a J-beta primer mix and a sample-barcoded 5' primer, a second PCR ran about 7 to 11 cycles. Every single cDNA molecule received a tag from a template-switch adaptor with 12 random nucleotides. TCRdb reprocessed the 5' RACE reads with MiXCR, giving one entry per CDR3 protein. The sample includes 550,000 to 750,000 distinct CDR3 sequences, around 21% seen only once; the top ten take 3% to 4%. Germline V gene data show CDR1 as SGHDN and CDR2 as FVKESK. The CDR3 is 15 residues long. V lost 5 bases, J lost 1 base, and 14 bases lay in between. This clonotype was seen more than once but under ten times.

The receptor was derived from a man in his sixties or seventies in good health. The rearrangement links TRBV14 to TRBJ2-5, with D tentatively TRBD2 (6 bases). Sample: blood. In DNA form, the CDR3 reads TGTGCCAGCAGCAAGTCTTTCGGGGGCCAAGAGACCCAGTACTTC. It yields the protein CASSKSFGGQETQYF.